This T cell receptor (beta chain) was observed in a study of blood T cell repertoires in COVID-19. As for the study in general: The United States, Italy and Spain were the sources of the acute and convalescent COVID-19 samples. Sources were T cells, B-cell-depleted T cells, or PBMCs; the material itself was cDNA or gDNA.

Germline lookup yields CDR1 LNHNV and CDR2 YYDKDF (reference sequence). The CDR3 runs to 12 residues. V was trimmed by 3 bases and J by 8 bases, leaving 10 bases between them. Some clones are missing from TCRdb's copy, which holds only in-frame ones; the method was immunoSEQ multiplex PCR. The profile shows under 250,000 clones, around nine tenths of them singletons. The sequence was obtained from a woman in her fifties or sixties who had recovered from COVID-19. The chain joins TRBV15 to TRBJ2-5; D not resolved. The specimen was peripheral blood. The CDR3 is CATSRDWATQYF. The CDR3, as DNA: TGTGCCACCAGCAGGGATTGGGCAACCCAGTACTTC.